Each of the 12 T cell receptor beta chains below was sequenced from the same sample in a study of blood T cell repertoires in COVID-19 (dated by TCRdb to the early 2020s). The library was generated by the immunoSEQ multiplex PCR assay. The table was pulled from immuneACCESS by TCRdb, which kept in-frame rearrangements only. Such tables lose some clones; where checked, under half of the loss comes from unresolved V genes, and the rest has no known cause. The sample yields roughly 60,000 clones; around 82% were counted once. The top ten clones comprise 9.6% of the sample. Sequenced: peripheral blood. These receptor sequences come from a man aged 80 or over with COVID-19, enrolled during active disease.

The chain is built from TRBV7-2 and TRBJ1-4; 8 bases line up with TRBD1. The V segment lost 1 base and the J segment 5 bases; nucleotides outside the gene matches: 6. Germline loops: CDR1 SGHTA, CDR2 FQGNSA. CDR3 size: 16 residues. The CDR3: CASSLGDRGGNEKLFF. The CDR3 DNA sequence: TGTGCCAGCAGCTTAGGAGACAGGGGAGGGAATGAAAAACTGTTTTTT. The full variable domain, completed using reference TRBV7-2 and TRBJ1-4, is GAGVSQSPSNKVTEKGKDVELRCDPISGHTALYWYRQSLGQGLEFLIYFQGNSAPDKSGLPSDRFSAERTGGSVSTLTIQRTQQEDSAVYLCASSLGDRGGNEKLFFGSGTQLSVL.

The V and J genes are TRBV29-1 and TRBJ2-3, with 8 bases that match TRBD1. Trimming removed 7 bases from V and 1 base from J; junction bases left unmatched: 4. The CDR3 extends over 13 amino acids. Germline lookup yields CDR1 SQVTM and CDR2 ANQGSEA. The CDR3 region is CSAWTGRTDTQYF. CDR3 nucleotide sequence: TGCAGCGCTTGGACAGGGCGCACAGATACGCAGTATTTT.

The V gene is TRBV4-1, the J gene TRBJ2-3, with unresolved D. Trimming left V 2 bases short and J 1 base short, with 4 bases between. The germline V gene encodes CDR1 MGHRA and CDR2 YSYEKL. The CDR3 runs to 13 residues. In DNA, the CDR3 is TGCGCCAGCAGCCAACTTGGCACAGATACGCAGTATTTT. Translating gives CASSQLGTDTQYF.

The chain joins TRBV10-3 to TRBJ1-3, with D unclear. CDR3 size: 15 residues. The ends were cut back, 0 bases at V and 2 bases at J, with 8 bases in the middle. Germline lookup yields CDR1 ENHRY and CDR2 SYGVKD. The CDR3 coding sequence is TGTGCCATCAGTGAGTCGACGGGGACTGGAAACACCATATATTTT. This translates into CAISESTGTGNTIYF.

This clone is a singleton in its sample. This rearrangement joins TRBV27 to TRBJ1-4; 7 nucleotides align to TRBD1. In germline, CDR1 is MNHEY, CDR2 SMNVEV (reference sequence). This CDR3 comprises 15 residues. V was clipped by 3 bases and J by 4 bases; unmatched bases: 5. CDR3: CASSFRQGNNEKLFF. The CDR3 bases are TGTGCCAGCAGTTTCCGACAGGGAAATAATGAAAAACTGTTTTTT.

The gene calls are TRBV18 and TRBJ2-1; 11 bases map to TRBD2. V lost 3 bases to trimming and J lost 3 bases; unmatched junction nucleotides: 10. The V gene's germline CDR1 is KGHSH and CDR2 LQKENI. The CDR3 is 18 residues long. The CDR3 sequence: CASSPLPTSGTNYNEQFF. The CDR3 DNA follows: TGTGCCAGCTCACCTCTACCGACTAGCGGGACAAACTACAATGAGCAGTTCTTC. The full variable domain, with the rest looked up from reference TRBV18 and TRBJ2-1, is NAGVMQNPRHLVRRRGQEARLRCSPMKGHSHVYWYRQLPEEGLKFMVYLQKENIIDESGMPKERFSAEFPKEGPSILRIQQVVRGDSAAYFCASSPLPTSGTNYNEQFFGPGTRLTVL.

The chain uses TRBV6-4 and TRBJ1-1; a possible D gene is TRBD1 (6 bases). The CDR3 length is 13 residues. Germline CDR1 and CDR2: MRHNA and SNTAGT. Trimming took off 2 bases at V and 8 bases at J, with 12 bases between the two ends. CDR3 nucleotide sequence: TGTGCCAGCAGTGACGGGGTAACAGGGGAAGCTTTCTTT. It codes for CASSDGVTGEAFF.

The V call is TRBV7-9, the J call TRBJ1-2, with no clear D. The CDR3 has 14 residues. Germline-derived CDR1 and CDR2 are SEHNR and FQNEAQ (reference sequence). Trimming cost V 6 bases and J 1 base, with 12 bases left between them. CDR3 region: CASRKTVNNYGYTF. The CDR3 DNA is TGTGCCAGCAGAAAAACAGTGAATAACTATGGCTACACCTTC.

This clone was observed a handful of times. The V and J genes are TRBV9 and TRBJ1-3, with D possibly matching TRBD1 (5 bases). The CDR3 is made up of 17 amino acids. The germline CDR1 and CDR2 sequences are SGDLS and YYNGEE. The germline V and J ends were trimmed by 2 bases and 3 bases, with 18 bases remaining between them. CDR3 DNA: TGTGCCAGCAGCGTTCGCCGCGAAGACAGAAATGGAAACACCATATATTTT. Translating it yields CASSVRREDRNGNTIYF.

This rearrangement joins TRBV6-2 or TRBV6-3 to TRBJ1-1, with 9 bases identical to TRBD1. The CDR3 totals 17 residues. Germline CDR1 is MNHEY and CDR2 is SVGEGT. V was clipped by 5 bases and J by 0 bases; unmatched bases: 10. CDR3 loop: CASSPQGTGNMNTEAFF. The CDR3 bases are TGTGCCAGCAGTCCCCAGGGGACAGGGAACATGAACACTGAAGCTTTCTTT.

The CDR3 region has the DNA TGCGCCAGCAGCAGCTGGGCGGGACAGGGGTCCTACAATGAGCAGTTCTTC. Its protein is CASSSWAGQGSYNEQFF. The rearrangement joins TRBV5-1 to TRBJ2-1; 10 nucleotides match TRBD1. Per germline, CDR1 SGHRS and CDR2 YFSETQ. The CDR3 spans 17 residues. The trim removed 4 bases at V and 1 base at J, leaving 8 bases unmatched.

The chain joins TRBV29-1 to TRBJ1-4; TRBD1 aligns across 9 bases. Germline V gene data show CDR1 as SQVTM and CDR2 as ANQGSEA. This CDR3 is built from 14 residues. V gave up 7 bases and J gave up 5 bases; unmatched junction bases: 8. Written as DNA, the CDR3 is TGCAGCGCAGCTTCCGGGACAGGGAATGAAAAACTGTTTTTT. This gives the protein CSAASGTGNEKLFF.